This TCR beta chain originates from a study of blood T cells in healthy people across ages. Through a sample-barcoded 5' primer and a J-beta primer mix, a second PCR was run for roughly 7 to 12 cycles. TCRdb recomputed calls from the 5' RACE reads with MiXCR, one row per CDR3 protein. The table lists about 690,000 distinct CDR3 sequences, 35% to 50% of them singletons. The clonotype originates from an elderly man in good health. The material sequenced was blood.

The CDR3 reads CASSQRVSGNTIYF. CDR3 DNA sequence: TGTGCCAGCAGCCAGCGCGTCTCTGGAAACACCATATATTTT. The chain is built from TRBV14 and TRBJ1-3; D gene unclear. Trimming removed 3 bases from V and 0 bases from J, with 6 bases in between. This CDR3 comprises 14 residues. CDR1 and CDR2 from the germline V gene are SGHDN and FVKESK.